The 6 T cell receptor beta chains below were found in one sample sequenced in a study of post-analysis software for immune sequencing data. Whole-study findings and limits: The five TRBV segments detected at higher frequency in patients than in controls included TRBV5-6, TRBV5-1 and TRBV20-1.

No antigen has been assigned to these receptors. cDNA libraries of TCR beta carried unique molecular identifiers. MiXCR, run by TCRdb on the PCR reads, gives a single entry per CDR3 protein. The data contain 740,000 or so distinct CDR3 sequences, approximately 53% of them singletons. Specimen: blood. The receptors were gathered from a girl aged 10 to 17 with multiple sclerosis.

The rearrangement joins TRBV10-3 to TRBJ2-7, with TRBD1 matching over 9 bases. V lost 5 bases and J lost 5; bases outside the gene matches: 7. The CDR3 is 14 amino acids. Germline V CDR1 and CDR2: ENHRY, SYGVKD. The CDR3 region has the DNA TGTGCCATCAGTCCCGGGACAGGGAACGACGAGCAGTACTTC. This translates into CAISPGTGNDEQYF.

This clonotype occurred once. V and J are TRBV20-1 and TRBJ2-3; 11 positions agree with TRBD1. The ends lost 5 bases at V and 3 bases at J; junction bases unmatched: 7. The CDR3 is 15 amino acids. Germline CDR1 and CDR2: DFQATT and SNEGSKA (reference sequence). The CDR3 bases are TGCAGTGCTGCCCCCGGGACAGGGGGAACAGATACGCAGTATTTT. It translates to CSAAPGTGGTDTQYF.

The V and J genes are TRBV10-3 and TRBJ1-5; D unclear. V was shortened by 2 bases and J by 4 bases, with 9 bases between the two germline ends. Per germline, CDR1 ENHRY and CDR2 SYGVKD. CDR3 length equals 14 residues. CDR3 residues: CAISERVGNQPQHF. In nucleotides, the CDR3 is TGTGCCATCAGTGAGAGGGTGGGTAATCAGCCCCAGCATTTT.

This clonotype was seen once. This chain links TRBV29-1 with TRBJ2-5; D possibly matches TRBD1 or TRBD2 (5 bases each). The end of the DNA is better explained by TRBJ2-7, so the J call may be wrong. The CDR3 spans 13 residues. Germline V lookup: CDR1 SQVTM, CDR2 ANQGSEA. CDR3 nucleotides: TGCAGCGTTGCGGGGCGGCTCCTCGGCGAGCAGTACTTC. Translating gives CSVAGRLLGEQYF.

The J gene is TRBJ1-5, the V gene TRBV6-1, with D hard to call. This CDR3 has 14 residues. From germline, CDR1 is MNHNS and CDR2 SASEGT. V gave up 4 bases and J gave up 6 bases, with 13 bases separating them. CDR3 loop: CASSGSTAGQPQHF. CDR3 coding DNA: TGTGCCAGCAGTGGGAGCACTGCAGGTCAGCCCCAGCATTTT.

The table lists this clonotype with a few counts. V is TRBV3-1 and J is TRBJ2-3; TRBD2 aligns across 13 bases. The V segment lost 3 bases and the J segment 6 bases; nucleotides outside the gene matches: 6. CDR1 is LGHDT, CDR2 YNNKEL, per germline (reference sequence). The CDR3 loop spans 16 amino acids. CDR3 DNA sequence: TGTGCCAGCAGCCAGGGACTAGCGGGAATTTCGGATACGCAGTATTTT. This codes for CASSQGLAGISDTQYF.